The entry below gives a single TCR beta chain sequence along with its context. Its antigen is undetermined. The sample is drawn from a study of breast tumors, draining lymph nodes, adjacent tissues. The lymph nodes were axillary draining lymph nodes from breast cancer patients. TCRdb processed the multiplex PCR reads anew with MiXCR; each CDR3 protein has one entry. The sample carries under 150,000 distinct CDR3 sequences, approximately 20% recorded once. General study findings and limits: Data fit most tumor T cells coming from lymph node, expanding in tumor. That most tumor T cells come from lymph nodes remained unproven. Tumor and nontumor repertoires were significantly more similar in luminal-like than in basal-like breast cancer. Tumors had less TCR diversity than lymph nodes, more than nontumor tissue.

The CDR3 runs to 19 residues. The chain uses TRBV3-2 and TRBJ2-2; the table's D call of TRBD2 was not tested on the DNA. TRBV3-2 is a pseudogene locus. Specimen: axillary lymph node tissue. The receptor was isolated from a female donor with breast cancer. Some clones in this sample may be carry-over from other donors' samples. The CDR3 sequence: CASSQVLLAGGPCAGELFF. The CDR3 DNA reads as TGTGCCAGCAGCCAAGTGTTACTAGCGGGAGGGCCATGCGCCGGGGAGCTGTTTTTT.